Sequencing of this T cell receptor (beta chain) was carried out in a study of CXCR3-negative and CXCR3-positive naive CD8 T cells. Notes on the study in general: Naive cells positive for CXCR3 carried more hydrophobic TRB CDR3s than CXCR3-negative ones.

Concerning this clonotype: Its target is not known.

Those CD8+ T cells considered naive were CD45RO-CCR7+CD27+CD95-. All TRB cDNA libraries came from 5' RACE performed with UMI labels. With the 5' RACE reads reprocessed, TCRdb shows one record per CDR3 protein and no DNA. This table lists thousands of distinct CDR3 sequences. Sequences were obtained from naive CXCR3- CD8+ T cells from blood. Subset given: CD45RO-CCR7+CD27+CD95- naive CD8+ T cells lacking CXCR3 (TNR3-). The receptor was derived from a human donor in good health. Some clones in this sample may be carry-over from other donors' samples.

This chain's CDR3 is CASSSPTSGGADEQFF. V usage is TRBV13 and J usage is TRBJ2-1; TCRdb calls TRBD2, which cannot be checked without DNA. The CDR3 spans 16 residues. Germline CDR1 PRHDT, CDR2 FYEKMQ (reference sequence).